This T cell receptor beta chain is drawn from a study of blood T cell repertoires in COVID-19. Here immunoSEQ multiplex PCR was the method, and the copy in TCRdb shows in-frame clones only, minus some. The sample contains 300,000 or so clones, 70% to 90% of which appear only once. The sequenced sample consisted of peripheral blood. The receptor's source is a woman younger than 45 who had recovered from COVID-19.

CDR3: CASSQGQAFYYEQYF. For the CDR3, the DNA is TGTGCCAGCAGCCAGGGACAGGCATTCTACTACGAGCAGTACTTC. The chain uses TRBV5-6 and TRBJ2-7; TRBD1 aligns across 8 bases. The CDR3 totals 15 residues. Trimming at V came to 4 bases and at J to 3 bases, leaving 9 bases not matched to a gene. CDR1 and CDR2 from the germline V gene are SGHDT and YYEEEE.